This is a list of T cell receptor beta chains from one sample in a study of regulatory T cells in long-lasting Graves disease. TCRdb recomputed calls from the multiplex PCR reads with MiXCR, one row per CDR3 protein. The sample has about 440,000 distinct CDR3 sequences; roughly 15% are singletons. The same data also contributed to another study, on T cells in Graves' hyperthyroidism and ophthalmopathy.

The sequencing here drew on peripheral blood mononuclear cells (PBMCs), taken at new diagnosis, from a patient treated with antithyroid drugs. Every receptor here comes from a woman aged 25 to 39 with Graves disease. Each CDR3 is given with its conserved first and last residue. The D gene is left open where the match is weak. Rows may omit the clone size; those that give it use once, few, many or a size class.

v_gene	j_gene	abundance	d_gene	CDR3aa	CDR3nt
TRBV11-2	TRBJ2-1	many	TRBD2	CASSYRALAGGMDEQFF	TGTGCCAGCAGCTATCGGGCCCTAGCGGGGGGGATGGATGAGCAGTTCTTC
TRBV5-1	TRBJ2-1	.	.	CASRLDYPSYNDQFF	TGCGCCAGCAGATTGGACTACCCCTCCTACAATGACCAGTTCTTC
TRBV6-5	TRBJ1-2	.	TRBD1	CASSYSVQGDGYTF	TGTGCCAGCAGTTACTCGGTACAGGGGGACGGCTACACCTTC
TRBV27	TRBJ1-6	.	TRBD1	CASSWGTGRSPLHF	TGTGCCAGCAGTTGGGGGACAGGGAGGTCACCCCTCCACTTT
TRBV7-9	TRBJ2-6	.	.	CASNLGLLSGANVLTF	TGTGCCAGCAACCTGGGACTGCTCTCTGGGGCCAACGTCCTGACTTTC
TRBV28	TRBJ2-5	.	TRBD1	CASSWTGMQGTQYF	TGTGCCAGCAGTTGGACAGGGATGCAAGGGACCCAGTACTTC
TRBV20-1	TRBJ2-7	.	TRBD2	CSASGRAKVYAGEQYF	TGCAGTGCTAGCGGGAGGGCCAAAGTCTACGCGGGTGAGCAGTACTTC
TRBV5-5	TRBJ2-2	many	.	CASSYVRTMSSGELFF	TGTGCCAGCAGCTATGTCAGGACCATGTCATCAGGGGAGCTGTTTTTT
TRBV30	TRBJ2-7	many	.	CAWSVLPYDYEQYF	TGTGCCTGGAGTGTACTGCCCTACGACTACGAGCAGTACTTC
TRBV5-1	TRBJ2-5	few	.	CASSIIDAETQYF	TGCGCCAGCAGTATCATAGATGCGGAGACCCAGTACTTC
TRBV12-3/TRBV12-4	TRBJ2-1	many	TRBD2	CASSQAGLSYNEQFF	TGTGCCAGCAGCCAAGCGGGATTATCCTACAATGAGCAGTTCTTC
TRBV27	TRBJ1-1	many	TRBD1	CASSLSGQPENTEAFF	TGTGCCAGCAGTCTATCGGGACAGCCGGAGAACACTGAAGCTTTCTTT
TRBV24-1	TRBJ2-1	many	TRBD2	CATSDPEGTSGYNEQFF	TGTGCCACCAGTGATCCGGAGGGGACTAGCGGCTACAATGAGCAGTTCTTC
TRBV7-6	TRBJ1-5	many	.	CASSPRPGQPQHF	TGTGCCAGCAGCCCGCGGCCAGGTCAGCCCCAGCATTTT
TRBV28	TRBJ2-6	few	.	CASSFMRGKSSGANVLTF	TGTGCCAGCAGTTTTATGAGGGGGAAGAGCTCTGGGGCCAACGTCCTGACTTTC
TRBV28	TRBJ2-5	many	.	CAGGDRTGETQYF	TGTGCCGGGGGGGACAGGACGGGAGAGACCCAGTACTTC
TRBV5-1	TRBJ2-7	many	.	CASSLPPPGGSYEQYF	TGCGCCAGCAGCTTGCCCCCTCCAGGAGGGTCCTACGAGCAGTACTTC
TRBV6-2/TRBV6-3	TRBJ2-1	many	.	CASSKWGDSYNEQFF	TGTGCCAGCAGCAAGTGGGGGGACTCCTACAATGAGCAGTTCTTC
TRBV10-3	TRBJ2-5	many	TRBD2	CAISETRSGRAGETQYF	TGTGCCATCAGTGAGACAAGGAGCGGGAGGGCCGGGGAGACCCAGTACTTC
TRBV12-3/TRBV12-4	TRBJ2-1	many	.	CASGSPTGPRHEQFF	TGTGCCAGCGGCTCCCCCACGGGCCCTCGTCATGAGCAGTTCTTC
TRBV6-2/TRBV6-3	TRBJ1-1	.	TRBD1	CASSDPGGRVGNTEAFF	TGTGCCAGCAGTGATCCAGGGGGCCGGGTAGGGAACACTGAAGCTTTCTTT
TRBV27	TRBJ2-7	many	TRBD2	CASTDIPGLAGGYEQYF	TGTGCCAGCACAGATATTCCCGGACTAGCGGGAGGATACGAGCAGTACTTC
TRBV29-1	TRBJ1-3	few	TRBD1	CSVAAQTGGSAGNTIYF	TGCAGCGTCGCAGCGCAGACAGGGGGGTCCGCTGGAAACACCATATATTTT
TRBV20-1	TRBJ2-2	.	TRBD1	CSAKNLRGRNTGELFF	TGCAGTGCTAAAAACCTCAGGGGGCGGAACACCGGGGAGCTGTTTTTT
TRBV10-3	TRBJ2-5	many	TRBD2	CAISGGLAGVQETQYF	TGTGCCATCAGTGGGGGACTAGCGGGAGTTCAGGAGACCCAGTACTTC
TRBV19	TRBJ1-2	.	TRBD1	CASSRDRSSLPGTF	TGTGCCAGTAGCCGGGACAGGTCCTCGTTGCCGGGTACCTTC
TRBV5-1	TRBJ2-2	.	TRBD1	CASSLLGTGGGELFF	TGCGCCAGCAGCTTGCTAGGGACAGGCGGCGGGGAGCTGTTTTTT
TRBV3-1	TRBJ2-1	many	.	CASSRQGAGLVNEQFF	TGTGCCAGCAGCCGACAAGGGGCAGGGCTCGTCAATGAGCAGTTCTTC
TRBV20-1	TRBJ2-7	many	.	CSAGIGSYEQYF	TGCAGTGCCGGGATTGGCTCCTACGAGCAGTACTTC
TRBV19	TRBJ2-2	.	TRBD1	CASRGDRVPGELFF	TGTGCCAGTAGGGGGGACAGGGTCCCCGGGGAGCTGTTTTTT
TRBV9	TRBJ1-5	.	.	CASSGGSFSNQPQHF	TGTGCCAGCAGCGGGGGGTCGTTCAGCAATCAGCCCCAGCATTTT
TRBV4-1	TRBJ1-5	many	.	CASSQDTSRGSNQPQHF	TGCGCCAGCAGCCAAGATACCTCCCGGGGAAGCAATCAGCCCCAGCATTTT
TRBV3-1	TRBJ2-3	many	.	CASSQDGGLRTDTQYF	TGTGCCAGCAGCCAAGACGGGGGACTTCGCACAGATACGCAGTATTTT
TRBV3-1	TRBJ1-1	many	.	CASSQDFRQGRTEAFF	TGTGCCAGCAGCCAAGATTTTAGGCAGGGGCGCACTGAAGCTTTCTTT
TRBV19	TRBJ2-1	.	.	CASRRLEPYNEQFF	TGTGCCAGTAGGAGGCTGGAACCCTACAATGAGCAGTTCTTC
TRBV25-1	TRBJ2-7	few	TRBD1	CASSEQDRYEQYF	TGTGCCAGCAGTGAACAGGACAGGTACGAGCAGTACTTC
TRBV27	TRBJ2-1	many	.	CASSSIPGKEQFF	TGTGCCAGCAGTTCTATTCCGGGGAAGGAGCAGTTCTTC
TRBV5-1	TRBJ2-1	many	TRBD2	CASSLAPGLDYNEQFF	TGCGCCAGCAGCTTGGCTCCGGGACTAGACTACAATGAGCAGTTCTTC
TRBV3-1	TRBJ1-6	many	.	CASSPPSRDHSPLHF	TGTGCCAGCAGCCCCCCATCTCGGGACCATTCACCCCTCCACTTT
TRBV29-1	TRBJ2-1	.	TRBD2	CSVTGLAGAGHGNEQFF	TGCAGCGTTACTGGACTAGCGGGAGCAGGCCACGGCAATGAGCAGTTCTTC
TRBV9	TRBJ2-7	many	.	CASSVEGGGTSSYEQYF	TGTGCCAGCAGCGTAGAGGGGGGGGGAACCAGCTCCTACGAGCAGTACTTC